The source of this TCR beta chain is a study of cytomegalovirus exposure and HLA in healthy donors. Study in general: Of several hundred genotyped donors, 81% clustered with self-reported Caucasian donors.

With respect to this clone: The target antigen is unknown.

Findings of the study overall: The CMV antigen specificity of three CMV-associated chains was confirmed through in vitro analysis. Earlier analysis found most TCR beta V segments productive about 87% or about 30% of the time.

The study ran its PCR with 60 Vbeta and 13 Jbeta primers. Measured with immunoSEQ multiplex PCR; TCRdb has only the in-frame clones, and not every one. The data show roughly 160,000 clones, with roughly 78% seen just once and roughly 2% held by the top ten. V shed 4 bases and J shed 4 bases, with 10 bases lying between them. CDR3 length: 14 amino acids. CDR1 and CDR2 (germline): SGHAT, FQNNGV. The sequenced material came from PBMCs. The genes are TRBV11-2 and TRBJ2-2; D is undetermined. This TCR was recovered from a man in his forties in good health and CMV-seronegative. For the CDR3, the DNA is TGTGCCAGCAGCTCCGACTCGAGCACCGGGGAGCTGTTTTTT. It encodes CASSSDSSTGELFF. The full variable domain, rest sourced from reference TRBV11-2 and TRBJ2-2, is EAGVAQSPRYKIIEKRQSVAFWCNPISGHATLYWYQQILGQGPKLLIQFQNNGVVDDSQLPKDRFSAERLKGVDSTLKIQPAKLEDSAVYLCASSSDSSTGELFFGEGSRLTVL.